This T cell receptor beta chain comes out of a study of spatial heterogeneity in lung cancer. Each CDR3 protein gets one entry after TCRdb re-called the 5' RACE reads with MiXCR. The table has 5,500 to 7,500 distinct CDR3 sequences, 3% to 5% seen once. CDR1 and CDR2 (germline): MGHRA, YSYEKL. This CDR3 has 14 amino acids. The germline V and J ends were trimmed by 1 base and 6 bases, with 13 bases remaining between them. The time point denotes: sample taken at primary tumor resection. The sequenced material consisted of unsorted whole RNA from tumor, nontumor lung or frozen PBMC. A total of about 73 untreated early-stage non-small cell lung cancer patients served as donors.

This TCR derives from a female donor with early-stage non-small cell lung cancer. The sample was normal lung tissue next to the tumor, taken at surgery. The rearrangement uses TRBV4-1 and TRBJ2-7; D is possibly TRBD2 (5 bases). The CDR3: CASSQGILATEQYF. In nucleotides, the CDR3 is TGCGCCAGCAGCCAAGGGATCCTAGCTACCGAGCAGTACTTC.